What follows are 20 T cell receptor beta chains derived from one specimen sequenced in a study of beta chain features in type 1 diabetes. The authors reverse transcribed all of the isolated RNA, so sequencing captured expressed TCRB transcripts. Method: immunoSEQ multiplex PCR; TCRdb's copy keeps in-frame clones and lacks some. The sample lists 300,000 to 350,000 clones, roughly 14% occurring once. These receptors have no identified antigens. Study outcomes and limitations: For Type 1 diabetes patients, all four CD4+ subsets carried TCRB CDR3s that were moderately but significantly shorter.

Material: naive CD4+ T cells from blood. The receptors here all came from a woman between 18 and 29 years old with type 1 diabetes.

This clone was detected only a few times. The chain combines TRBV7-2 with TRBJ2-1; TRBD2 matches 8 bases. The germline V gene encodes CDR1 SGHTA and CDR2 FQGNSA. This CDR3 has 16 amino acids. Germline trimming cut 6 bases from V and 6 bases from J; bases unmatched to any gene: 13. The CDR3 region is CASRMHREGGPNEQFF. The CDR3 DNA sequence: TGTGCCAGCAGGATGCACCGGGAGGGTGGGCCCAATGAGCAGTTCTTC.

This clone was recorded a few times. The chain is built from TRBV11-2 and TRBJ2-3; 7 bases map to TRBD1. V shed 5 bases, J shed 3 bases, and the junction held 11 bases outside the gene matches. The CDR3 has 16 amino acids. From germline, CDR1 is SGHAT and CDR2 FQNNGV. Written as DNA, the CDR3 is TGTGCCAGCAGCCGGCAGGGGGTCGGGTTGACAGATACGCAGTATTTT. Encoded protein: CASSRQGVGLTDTQYF.

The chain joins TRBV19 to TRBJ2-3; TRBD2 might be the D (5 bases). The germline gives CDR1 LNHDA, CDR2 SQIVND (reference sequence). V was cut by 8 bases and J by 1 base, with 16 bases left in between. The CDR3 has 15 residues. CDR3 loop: CASGERAAGTDTQYF. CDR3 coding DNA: TGTGCCAGTGGGGAGAGGGCGGCGGGCACAGATACGCAGTATTTT.

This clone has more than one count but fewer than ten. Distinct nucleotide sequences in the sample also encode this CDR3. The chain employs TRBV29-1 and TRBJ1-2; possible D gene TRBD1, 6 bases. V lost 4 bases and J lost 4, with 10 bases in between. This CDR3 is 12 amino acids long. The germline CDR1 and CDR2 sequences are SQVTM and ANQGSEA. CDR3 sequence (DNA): TGCAGCGTTGTTAGGGGGGGCTATGGCTACACCTTC. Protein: CSVVRGGYGYTF.

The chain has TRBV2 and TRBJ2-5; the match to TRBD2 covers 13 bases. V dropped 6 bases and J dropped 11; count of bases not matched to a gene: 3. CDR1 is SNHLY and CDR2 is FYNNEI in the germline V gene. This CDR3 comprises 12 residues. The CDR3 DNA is TGTGCCAGCAGGACTAGCGGGAGGTGGCAGTACTTC. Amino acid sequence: CASRTSGRWQYF.

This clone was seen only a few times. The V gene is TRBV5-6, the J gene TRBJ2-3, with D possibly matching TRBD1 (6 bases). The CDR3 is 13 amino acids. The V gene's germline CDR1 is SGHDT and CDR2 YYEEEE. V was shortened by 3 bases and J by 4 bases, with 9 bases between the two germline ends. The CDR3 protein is CASSSTGPDTQYF. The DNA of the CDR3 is TGTGCCAGCAGCTCCACAGGGCCAGATACGCAGTATTTT.

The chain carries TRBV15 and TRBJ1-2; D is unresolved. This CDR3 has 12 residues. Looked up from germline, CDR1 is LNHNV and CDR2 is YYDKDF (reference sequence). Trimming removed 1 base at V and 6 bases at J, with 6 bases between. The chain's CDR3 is CATSRGSDGYTF. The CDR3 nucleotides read TGTGCCACCAGCAGAGGTTCGGATGGCTACACCTTC.

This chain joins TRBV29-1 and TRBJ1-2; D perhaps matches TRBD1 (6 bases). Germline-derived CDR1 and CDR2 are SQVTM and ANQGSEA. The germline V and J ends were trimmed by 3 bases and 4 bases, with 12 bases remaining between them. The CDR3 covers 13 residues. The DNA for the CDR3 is TGCAGCGTTGACCAGGGGTTCGGCTATGGCTACACCTTC. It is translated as CSVDQGFGYGYTF.

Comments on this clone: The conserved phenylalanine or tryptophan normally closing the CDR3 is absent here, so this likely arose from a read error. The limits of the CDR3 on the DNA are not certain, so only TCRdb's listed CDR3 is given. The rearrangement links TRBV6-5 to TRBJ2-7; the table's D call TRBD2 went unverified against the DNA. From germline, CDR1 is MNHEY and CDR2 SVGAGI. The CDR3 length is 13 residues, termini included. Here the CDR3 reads CASSAGSGAPGYL.

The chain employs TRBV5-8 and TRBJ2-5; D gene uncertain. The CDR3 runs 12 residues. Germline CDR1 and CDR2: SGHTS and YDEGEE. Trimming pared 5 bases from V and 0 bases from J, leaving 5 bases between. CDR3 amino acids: CASRTDQETQYF. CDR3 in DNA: TGTGCCAGCAGAACAGACCAAGAGACCCAGTACTTC.

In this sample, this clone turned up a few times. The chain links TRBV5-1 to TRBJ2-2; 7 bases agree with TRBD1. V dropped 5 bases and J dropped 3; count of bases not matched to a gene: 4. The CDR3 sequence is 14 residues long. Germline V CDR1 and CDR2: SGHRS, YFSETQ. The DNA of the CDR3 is TGCGCCAGCAGGCTCACAGGGGACACCGGGGAGCTGTTTTTT. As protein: CASRLTGDTGELFF.

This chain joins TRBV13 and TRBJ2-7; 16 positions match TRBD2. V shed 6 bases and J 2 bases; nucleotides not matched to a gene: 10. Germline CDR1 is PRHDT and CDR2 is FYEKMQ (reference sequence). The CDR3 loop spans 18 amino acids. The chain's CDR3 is CASSRGTSGRAVAYEQYV. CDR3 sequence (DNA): TGTGCCAGCAGTCGGGGGACTAGCGGGAGGGCCGTGGCCTACGAGCAGTACGTC.

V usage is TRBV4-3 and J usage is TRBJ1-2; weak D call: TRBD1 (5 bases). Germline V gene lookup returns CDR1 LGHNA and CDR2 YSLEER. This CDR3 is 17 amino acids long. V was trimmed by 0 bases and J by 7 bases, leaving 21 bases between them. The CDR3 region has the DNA TGCGCCAGCAGCCAAGATTATCGGGCAGGAGGGGCCTTTGGCTACACCTTC. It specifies CASSQDYRAGGAFGYTF.

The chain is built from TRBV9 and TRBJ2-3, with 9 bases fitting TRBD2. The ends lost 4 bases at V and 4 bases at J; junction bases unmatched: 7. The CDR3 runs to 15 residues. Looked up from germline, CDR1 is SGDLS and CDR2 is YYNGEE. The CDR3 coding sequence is TGTGCCAGCAGCTCCGGGACTAGCTTCGCAGATACGCAGTATTTT. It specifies CASSSGTSFADTQYF.

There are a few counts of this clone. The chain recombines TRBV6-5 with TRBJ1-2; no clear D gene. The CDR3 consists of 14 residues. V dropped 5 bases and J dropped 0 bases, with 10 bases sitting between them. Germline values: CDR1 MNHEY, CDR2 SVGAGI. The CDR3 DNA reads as TGTGCCAGCAGTACTACCGGGACTAACTATGGCTACACCTTC. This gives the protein CASSTTGTNYGYTF.

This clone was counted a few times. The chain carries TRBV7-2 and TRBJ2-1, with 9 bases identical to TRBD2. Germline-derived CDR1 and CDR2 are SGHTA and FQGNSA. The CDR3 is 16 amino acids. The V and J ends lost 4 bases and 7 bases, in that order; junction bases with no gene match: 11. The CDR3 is CASSSPNSGSRNEQFF. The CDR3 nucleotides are TGTGCCAGCAGCTCACCCAATAGCGGGAGTCGAAATGAGCAGTTCTTC.

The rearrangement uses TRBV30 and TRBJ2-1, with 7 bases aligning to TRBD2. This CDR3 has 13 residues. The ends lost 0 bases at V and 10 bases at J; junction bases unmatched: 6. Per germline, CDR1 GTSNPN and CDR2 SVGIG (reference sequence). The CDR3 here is CAWSVAGAWEQFF. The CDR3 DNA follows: TGTGCCTGGAGTGTGGCGGGAGCATGGGAGCAGTTCTTC.

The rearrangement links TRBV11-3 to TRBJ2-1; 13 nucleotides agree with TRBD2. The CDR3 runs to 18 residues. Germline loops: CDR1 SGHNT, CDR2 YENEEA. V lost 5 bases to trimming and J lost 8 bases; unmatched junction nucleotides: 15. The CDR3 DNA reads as TGTGCCAGCAGCCGGACTAGCGGGAGAGGGTTTGGAGACGATGAGCAGTTCTTC. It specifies CASSRTSGRGFGDDEQFF.

The CDR3 bases are TGTGCCAGCAGCAATGGTGCGGCTATGAACACTGAAGCTTTCTTT. It translates to CASSNGAAMNTEAFF. The chain links TRBV21-1 to TRBJ1-1. TRBV21-1 is listed as a pseudogene. This CDR3 contains 15 residues.

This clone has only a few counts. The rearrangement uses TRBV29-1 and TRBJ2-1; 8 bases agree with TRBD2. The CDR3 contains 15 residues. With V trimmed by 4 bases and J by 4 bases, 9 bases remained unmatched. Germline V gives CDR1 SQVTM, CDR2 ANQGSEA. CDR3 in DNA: TGCAGCGTTGCTACCCGACTAGCGAGTTACAATGAGCAGTTCTTC. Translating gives CSVATRLASYNEQFF.